The 27 T cell receptor beta chains listed next were all sequenced from one sample in a study of metastatic and nonmetastatic thyroid tumors. All patients were treatment-naive before thyroid surgery. TCRdb re-called the PCR reads via MiXCR. The table includes tens of thousands of clones, approximately 31% detected once. Sample: tumor tissue. The receptors shown here come from a female donor with papillary thyroid cancer or a benign thyroid nodule (not recorded which). Some clones in this sample may be carry-over from other donors' samples.

The genes are TRBV4-1 and TRBJ2-7; D remains ambiguous. The V end was cut by 1 base, the J end by 1 base, with 11 bases between. CDR3 length: 15 amino acids. Germline V gene lookup returns CDR1 MGHRA and CDR2 YSYEKL. The CDR3 region has the DNA TGCGCCAGCAGCCAAGCACCCCCAGGATCCTACGAGCAGTACTTC. Amino acids: CASSQAPPGSYEQYF.

This clone was picked up a small number of times. The conserved phenylalanine or tryptophan normally closing the CDR3 is absent here, so this likely arose from a read error. This chain joins TRBV28 and TRBJ2-3; possibly TRBD2 for D (6 bases). Germline-derived CDR1 and CDR2 are MDHEN and SYDVKM. The CDR3 totals 13 residues. V dropped 2 bases and J dropped 3 bases, with 6 bases sitting between them. The CDR3 region has the DNA TGTGCCAGCAGTTTAAGCGGGACAGATACGCAGTATCTT. Protein: CASSLSGTDTQYL.

This chain links TRBV28 with TRBJ1-2; possible D gene TRBD1, 5 bases. With 8 bases removed from V and 4 bases from J, the gap between germline ends came to 14 bases. The CDR3 runs to 13 residues. Per germline, CDR1 MDHEN and CDR2 SYDVKM. CDR3 region: CASSIRGSYGYTF. The CDR3 DNA sequence: TGTGCCAGCTCGATTAGGGGCAGCTATGGCTACACCTTC.

This chain joins TRBV12-3 or TRBV12-4 and TRBJ2-7, with TRBD1 identical over 7 bases. The V and J ends lost 3 bases and 4 bases, in that order; junction bases with no gene match: 6. The CDR3 extends over 14 amino acids. CDR3 coding DNA: TGTGCCAGCAGTTTCGGGACAGTCAAATACGAGCAGTACTTC. Residues: CASSFGTVKYEQYF.

The CDR3 reads CASLGYTIGELFF. DNA for the CDR3: TGTGCCAGCCTCGGGTACACAATCGGGGAGCTGTTTTTT. V gene TRBV19 combines with J gene TRBJ2-2; D gene uncertain. Germline lookup yields CDR1 LNHDA and CDR2 SQIVND (reference sequence). The CDR3 covers 13 residues. V was trimmed by 9 bases and J by 7 bases, leaving 15 bases between them.

The chain links TRBV19 to TRBJ2-1; TRBD2 matches at 7 bases. Germline trimming cut 11 bases from V and 4 bases from J; bases unmatched to any gene: 14. CDR3 length: 15 amino acids. Per germline, CDR1 LNHDA and CDR2 SQIVND (reference sequence). CDR3 nucleotide sequence: TGTGCCTCCAAGACTAGCAGCCGTGCATACAATGAGCAGTTCTTC. As protein: CASKTSSRAYNEQFF.

This clone came up a few times. The gene calls are TRBV30 and TRBJ1-2; weak D call: TRBD1 (5 bases). Germline V gene lookup returns CDR1 GTSNPN and CDR2 SVGIG (reference sequence). Trimming left V 0 bases short and J 6 bases short, with 11 bases between. This CDR3 has 13 residues. The CDR3 loop is CAWSVGHWDGYTF. The CDR3 nucleotides read TGTGCCTGGAGTGTAGGACATTGGGATGGCTACACCTTC.

The V and J genes are TRBV6-2 or TRBV6-3 and TRBJ2-7; TRBD2 agrees at 8 bases. Germline V lookup: CDR1 MNHEY, CDR2 SVGEGT. Trimming removed 0 bases from V and 3 bases from J; junction bases left unmatched: 4. The CDR3 loop spans 15 amino acids. The CDR3 reads CASSYSPGTSYEQYF. The CDR3 DNA reads as TGTGCCAGCAGTTACTCGCCCGGGACTAGCTACGAGCAGTACTTC.

This clone appeared a few times. V gene TRBV9 combines with J gene TRBJ2-1; D remains ambiguous. The CDR3 runs 14 residues. V lost 4 bases and J lost 5, with 13 bases in between. CDR1 SGDLS and CDR2 YYNGEE come from the germline V gene. In nucleotides, the CDR3 is TGTGCCAGCAGCCCCGGCAGGTTAGACAATGAGCAGTTCTTC. This sequence encodes CASSPGRLDNEQFF.

This clone was seen a handful of times. V is TRBV6-1 and J is TRBJ2-7; D possibly corresponds to TRBD2 (6 bases). CDR3 size: 13 residues. V was shortened by 0 bases and J by 3 bases, with 6 bases between the two germline ends. CDR1 is MNHNS and CDR2 is SASEGT in the germline V gene. The DNA of the CDR3 is TGTGCCAGCAGTGAAGCGCGGGGCTACGAGCAGTACTTC. It yields the protein CASSEARGYEQYF.

V gene TRBV20-1 combines with J gene TRBJ2-7, with 12 positions matching TRBD2. J lost 7 bases, V lost 3 bases, and 7 bases had no gene match. Looked up from germline, CDR1 is DFQATT and CDR2 is SNEGSKA (reference sequence). The CDR3 is 14 residues long. The CDR3 protein is CSASTSGRLGEQYF. The DNA for the CDR3 is TGCAGTGCTAGCACTAGCGGGAGGCTGGGGGAGCAGTACTTC.

By share of the sample, this clone is large. This chain uses TRBV6-2 or TRBV6-3 with TRBJ2-7; possible D gene TRBD1, 6 bases. Germline values: CDR1 MNHEY, CDR2 SVGEGT. V was pared by 2 bases and J by 0 bases, with 11 bases between. This CDR3 has 15 amino acids. DNA for the CDR3: TGTGCCAGCAGTTACCCGACAGGCCGCTCCTACGAGCAGTACTTC. Protein product: CASSYPTGRSYEQYF.

This clone was seen a handful of times. The J gene is TRBJ2-7, the V gene TRBV6-1, with D possibly being TRBD2 (5 bases). V was trimmed by 6 bases and J by 0 bases, leaving 15 bases between them. The CDR3 is 15 amino acids. Germline CDR1 MNHNS, CDR2 SASEGT. This CDR3 reads CASSSDGDLSYEQYF. CDR3 sequence (DNA): TGTGCCAGCAGCTCAGACGGGGATCTCTCCTACGAGCAGTACTTC.

This clone appeared a few times. The V and J genes are TRBV27 and TRBJ2-3; D is perhaps TRBD2 (6 bases). Germline V gene data show CDR1 as MNHEY and CDR2 as SMNVEV (reference sequence). The V end lost 2 bases, the J end lost 1 base, and 10 bases lay between the germline ends. The CDR3 totals 15 residues. CDR3 DNA sequence: TGTGCCAGCAGTTTAGGGGGGACCCGCACAGATACGCAGTATTTT. It specifies CASSLGGTRTDTQYF.

The chain recombines TRBV18 with TRBJ1-1, with D perhaps matching TRBD1 (5 bases). Trimming cost V 0 bases and J 1 base, with 9 bases left between them. This CDR3 has 15 residues. CDR1 and CDR2 from the germline V gene are KGHSH and LQKENI. For the CDR3, the DNA is TGTGCCAGCTCACCACCACCAGGGCAGAACACTGAAGCTTTCTTT. Amino acids: CASSPPPGQNTEAFF. Combining the CDR3 with reference TRBV18 and TRBJ1-1 gives the whole variable domain NAGVMQNPRHLVRRRGQEARLRCSPMKGHSHVYWYRQLPEEGLKFMVYLQKENIIDESGMPKERFSAEFPKEGPSILRIQQVVRGDSAAYFCASSPPPGQNTEAFFGQGTRLTVV.

This chain links TRBV6-2 or TRBV6-3 with TRBJ2-1, with D possibly matching TRBD2 (6 bases). Trimming cost V 4 bases and J 4 bases, with 14 bases left between them. The length of the CDR3 is 15 residues. CDR1 and CDR2 (germline): MNHEY, SVGEGT. The CDR3 protein is CASSFMAGSYNEQFF. The CDR3 region has the DNA TGTGCCAGCAGTTTCATGGCGGGGAGTTACAATGAGCAGTTCTTC.

The chain joins TRBV7-8 to TRBJ2-6; no reliable D call. The CDR3 consists of 17 residues. V was clipped by 1 base and J by 0 bases, with 10 bases between them. Germline CDR1 is SGHVS and CDR2 is FQNEAQ. The CDR3 reads CASSLVLGNSGANVLTF. The CDR3 DNA follows: TGTGCCAGCAGCTTAGTCTTAGGGAACTCTGGGGCCAACGTCCTGACTTTC.

This clone has a handful of counts. This sequence joins TRBV6-1 and TRBJ2-3; unclear D gene. This CDR3 is built from 15 residues. Germline CDR1 MNHNS, CDR2 SASEGT. Trimming removed 6 bases at V and 4 bases at J, with 17 bases between. The CDR3 nucleotides are TGTGCCAGCAGCCGTCGACAACTTGCAGCAGATACGCAGTATTTT. Protein sequence: CASSRRQLAADTQYF.

The chain uses TRBV6-1 and TRBJ2-7; D uncertain. Trimming pared 8 bases from V and 3 bases from J, leaving 14 bases between. Germline V gene lookup returns CDR1 MNHNS and CDR2 SASEGT. The CDR3 sequence is 13 residues long. This CDR3 is CASGRSVLYEQYF. The CDR3 coding sequence is TGTGCCAGCGGCCGAAGCGTACTCTACGAGCAGTACTTC.

CDR3 sequence (DNA): TGTGCCAGCAGCTCACGGGGGAGGATCGGCTACACCTTC. It encodes CASSSRGRIGYTF. The chain joins TRBV6-1 to TRBJ1-2, with D possibly matching TRBD1 (5 bases). Germline loops: CDR1 MNHNS, CDR2 SASEGT. The ends were cut back, 6 bases at V and 8 bases at J, with 16 bases in the middle. The length of the CDR3 is 13 residues.

This clone was observed a few times. The chain links TRBV6-1 to TRBJ1-5; a possible D gene is TRBD1 (5 bases). This CDR3 has 15 residues. Trimming took 5 bases from V and 4 from J, leaving 15 bases between them. Per germline, CDR1 MNHNS and CDR2 SASEGT. CDR3 sequence reads: CASSSDGTRNQPQHF. The CDR3 coding sequence is TGTGCCAGCAGTAGCGACGGGACTAGAAATCAGCCCCAGCATTTT.

In its sample, this clone was seen many times. The sample holds other DNA sequences that translate to the same CDR3. The chain employs TRBV19 and TRBJ2-7; D tentatively fits TRBD1 or TRBD2 (6 bases each). Trimming left V 6 bases short and J 0 bases short, with 15 bases between. The CDR3 extends over 15 amino acids. The germline V gene has CDR1 LNHDA and CDR2 SQIVND (reference sequence). CDR3 in DNA: TGTGCCAGTAGACCGGGGGCTGGAAGCTCCTACGAGCAGTACTTC. Protein: CASRPGAGSSYEQYF.

This clone was counted between two and nine times. The chain has TRBV20-1 and TRBJ1-5; 8 positions match TRBD1. From germline, CDR1 is DFQATT and CDR2 SNEGSKA (reference sequence). This CDR3 has 14 amino acids. The junction had 7 bases not matched to a gene; V was cut back by 8 bases and J by 1 base. The CDR3 DNA reads as TGCAGTACCAGGGGGCTTGGGAGCAATCAGCCCCAGCATTTT. It is translated as CSTRGLGSNQPQHF.

The chain has TRBV20-1 and TRBJ2-7, with D unclear. The CDR3 runs 11 residues. CDR1 is DFQATT and CDR2 is SNEGSKA in the germline V gene (reference sequence). Trimming cost V 7 bases and J 3 bases, with 10 bases left between them. DNA for the CDR3: TGCAGTGTTCCCTCGGGCTACGAGCAGTACTTC. It codes for CSVPSGYEQYF.

This clone ranks as large. The chain uses TRBV6-2 or TRBV6-3 and TRBJ2-5; 7 bases fit TRBD2. V was clipped by 0 bases and J by 1 base; unmatched bases: 2. The CDR3 sequence is 15 residues long. Germline values: CDR1 MNHEY, CDR2 SVGEGT. The CDR3 reads CASSYSSSGQETQYF. The CDR3 bases are TGTGCCAGCAGTTACTCGTCTAGCGGCCAAGAGACCCAGTACTTC.

This clone has just one count. The rearrangement joins TRBV7-2 to TRBJ1-2; 8 nucleotides align to TRBD1. Germline V CDR1 and CDR2: SGHTA, FQGNSA. V shed 4 bases and J 4 bases; nucleotides not matched to a gene: 5. The CDR3 spans 14 residues. The CDR3 loop is CASSSRGLGYGYTF. As DNA, the CDR3 is TGTGCCAGCAGCTCCAGGGGGCTCGGCTATGGCTACACCTTC.

The V and J genes are TRBV20-1 and TRBJ1-1; possibly TRBD1 for D (5 bases). The V and J ends lost 1 base and 0 bases respectively, with 6 bases between them. Germline lookup yields CDR1 DFQATT and CDR2 SNEGSKA (reference sequence). The CDR3 is 13 amino acids. The CDR3 bases are TGCAGTGCTAGAGGGACACTGAACACTGAAGCTTTCTTT. This sequence encodes CSARGTLNTEAFF.